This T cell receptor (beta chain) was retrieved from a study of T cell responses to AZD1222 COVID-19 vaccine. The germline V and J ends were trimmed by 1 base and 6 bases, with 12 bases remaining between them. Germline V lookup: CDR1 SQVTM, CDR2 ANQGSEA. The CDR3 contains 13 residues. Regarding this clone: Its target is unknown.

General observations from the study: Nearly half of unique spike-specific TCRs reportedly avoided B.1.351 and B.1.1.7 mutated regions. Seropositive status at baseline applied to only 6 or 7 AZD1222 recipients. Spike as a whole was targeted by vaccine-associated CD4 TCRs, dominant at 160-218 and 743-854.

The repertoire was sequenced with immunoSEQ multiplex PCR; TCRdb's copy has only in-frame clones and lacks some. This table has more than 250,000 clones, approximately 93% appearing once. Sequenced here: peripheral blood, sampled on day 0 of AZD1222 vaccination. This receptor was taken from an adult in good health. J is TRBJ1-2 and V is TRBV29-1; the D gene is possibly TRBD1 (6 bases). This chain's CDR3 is CSVEGGAEDGYTF. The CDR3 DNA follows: TGCAGCGTTGAAGGGGGGGCTGAGGATGGCTACACCTTC.